Here is one TCR beta chain with its context. Its antigen is unknown. The germline V gene has CDR1 ENHRY and CDR2 SYGVKD. The V end was cut by 2 bases, the J end by 3 bases, with 17 bases between. The CDR3 spans 16 residues. The record originates from a study of cytomegalovirus exposure and HLA in healthy donors. Background on the study: Roughly 180 million T cells yielded approximately 100 million unique TCR beta sequences, as an earlier analysis found.

Whole-study findings and limits: Serostatus for CMV was the only available immune exposure information. Per a later analysis, fewer than 20,000 TCR beta sequences showed association with HLA alleles at 0.05 false discovery rate. Versus the approximately 700-donor mean, an Asian-associated ancestry cluster reportedly showed fewer N-insertions in a later analysis.

The PCR had 60 Vbeta and 13 Jbeta primers. Clones were read by immunoSEQ multiplex PCR, and TCRdb kept only the in-frame ones, dropping some. Of around 100,000 clones detected, 10% appear once; the ten largest clones hold 5.5% to 7.5%. The receptor's source is a man aged 35 to 55 in good health and CMV-seropositive. The source material was PBMCs. V and J are TRBV10-3 and TRBJ2-7; TRBD1 is a possible D gene (6 bases). The CDR3 reads CAISENTGQPFYEQYF. CDR3 coding DNA: TGTGCCATCAGTGAGAATACAGGGCAACCTTTCTACGAGCAGTACTTC.